What follows is one TCR beta chain and its context. Its target is unknown. Other nucleotide sequences from this sample produce the same CDR3. The assay was immunoSEQ multiplex PCR, and TCRdb's table has in-frame clones only and misses some. Counted here are 300,000 to 400,000 clones, roughly 90% occurring once; the ten biggest clones make up 5.5%. The CDR3 is 14 amino acids. The germline CDR1 and CDR2 sequences are MNHEY and SVGAGI. V was shortened by 0 bases and J by 2 bases, with 5 bases between the two germline ends. These data are taken from a study of Ad26.COV2.S vaccination and SARS-CoV-2 variants. Points from the study as a whole: Analyses that measured TCR breadth and depth may have underestimated total T cell responses. Researchers reported similar non-spike TCR breadth in vaccine and placebo recipients.

Treatment: around 19 received Ad26.COV2.S at low or high dose, single or two shots; a few received placebo; per-sample allocation not given. After the first vaccine or placebo injection, samples were drawn on day 63. Vaccination employed an Ad26 vector expressing the Wuhan-strain SARS-CoV-2 spike. This receptor was taken from a person between 18 and 60 years old who received the Ad26.COV2.S COVID-19 vaccine or a placebo. The V call is TRBV6-5, the J call TRBJ1-5; the D is unclear. The source material was peripheral blood, sampled in a trial of Ad26.COV2.S vaccine versus placebo. The CDR3 sequence: CASSYSGGNQPQHF. As DNA, the CDR3 is TGTGCCAGCAGTTACTCTGGGGGCAATCAGCCCCAGCATTTT.